Listed below are T cell receptor beta chains from one sample, sequenced in a study of CD8+ T cells in alopecia areata. The protocol was immunoSEQ multiplex PCR, while the TCRdb copy is restricted to in-frame clones and leaves out a portion. The sample shows approximately 42,000 clones, about three fifths of them seen only once. The sample was CD8+ T cells sorted from blood, taken at week 4, from a patient treated with tofacitinib. The receptor source for this set is a human donor with alopecia areata. Both conserved end residues are part of each CDR3. D genes are given only for firm matches. Part of the rows lack a size; the others show once, few, many or a class for expanded clones.

D: NA; J: TRBJ1-2; V: TRBV4-3; size: NA; DNA: TGCGCCAGCAGCCACCGCCGGGCTTCAAATGGCTACACCTTC; CDR3: CASSHRRASNGYTF
D: TRBD1; J: TRBJ2-7; V: TRBV30; size: NA; DNA: TGTGCCTGGACTCTAGGGACAGGGGGTTCCGAGCAGTACTTC; CDR3: CAWTLGTGGSEQYF
D: TRBD2; J: TRBJ2-7; V: TRBV7-8; size: NA; DNA: TGTGCCAGCAGCTTAGGGACTAGCGGTACCTACGAGCAGTACTTC; CDR3: CASSLGTSGTYEQYF
D: TRBD1; J: TRBJ1-5; V: TRBV4-1; size: NA; DNA: TGCGCCAGCAGCCAAACAGGGGGAAGCAATCAGCCCCAGCATTTT; CDR3: CASSQTGGSNQPQHF
D: NA; J: TRBJ2-2; V: TRBV30; size: NA; DNA: TGTGCCTGGAGTGTCGATGGATCCGGGGAGCTGTTTTTT; CDR3: CAWSVDGSGELFF
D: NA; J: TRBJ2-1; V: TRBV12-5; size: few; DNA: TGTGCTAGTGGTTTGGTACTGGGTAATGAGCAGTTCTTC; CDR3: CASGLVLGNEQFF
D: NA; J: TRBJ2-7; V: TRBV29-1; size: NA; DNA: TGCAGCGTTGATCTTCTGGGGGAGCAGTACTTC; CDR3: CSVDLLGEQYF
D: TRBD1; J: TRBJ2-4; V: TRBV7-3; size: NA; DNA: TGTGCCAGCAGCCAATACAGGGGGCCGCAAAACATTCAGTACTTC; CDR3: CASSQYRGPQNIQYF
D: NA; J: TRBJ2-1; V: TRBV10-3; size: few; DNA: TGTGCCATCAGTGTGACAGACTACAATGAGCAGTTCTTC; CDR3: CAISVTDYNEQFF
D: TRBD1; J: TRBJ1-1; V: TRBV19; size: few; DNA: TGTGCCAGTTCGACAGGGACGGGGGCCACTGAAGCTTTCTTT; CDR3: CASSTGTGATEAFF
D: NA; J: TRBJ2-3; V: TRBV4-3; size: NA; DNA: TGCGCCAGCAGCCAACTCCCCCGGGATACGCAGTATTTT; CDR3: CASSQLPRDTQYF
D: NA; J: TRBJ2-2; V: TRBV29-1; size: NA; DNA: TGCAGCGTTGAAGGGGGCCGGAGAGACACCGGGGAGCTGTTTTTT; CDR3: CSVEGGRRDTGELFF
D: NA; J: TRBJ1-5; V: TRBV7-9; size: NA; DNA: TGTGCCAGCAGCCGCGGTGCAGGGCTTCAGCCCCAGCATTTT; CDR3: CASSRGAGLQPQHF
D: NA; J: TRBJ1-5; V: TRBV7-9; size: NA; DNA: TGTGCCAGCAGCTTGGACAGCAATAGCAATCAGCCCCAGCATTTT; CDR3: CASSLDSNSNQPQHF
D: NA; J: TRBJ2-7; V: TRBV6-5; size: NA; DNA: TGTGCCAGCAGTTATGGTTCCACCTACGAGCAGTACTTC; CDR3: CASSYGSTYEQYF
D: TRBD1; J: TRBJ2-7; V: TRBV5-6; size: NA; DNA: TGTGCCAGCAGTTCCGGGACAGTTACCTACGAGCAGTACTTC; CDR3: CASSSGTVTYEQYF
D: TRBD2; J: TRBJ2-5; V: TRBV29-1; size: NA; DNA: TGCAGCGTTGAAGTAGCGGGGGTGCCCGAAGAGACCCAGTACTTC; CDR3: CSVEVAGVPEETQYF
D: TRBD1; J: TRBJ1-6; V: TRBV2; size: once; DNA: TGTGCCAGCAGTGAAGAATTGGTGGGGACAGTTAATTCACCCCTCCACTTT; CDR3: CASSEELVGTVNSPLHF
D: TRBD1; J: TRBJ1-1; V: TRBV15; size: NA; DNA: TGTGCCACCAGCAACCCCCGGACAGGGCGCACTGAAGCTTTCTTT; CDR3: CATSNPRTGRTEAFF
D: NA; J: TRBJ1-1; V: TRBV7-2; size: NA; DNA: TGTGCCAGCAGCTACACCAGCGGCACTGAAGCTTTCTTT; CDR3: CASSYTSGTEAFF
D: NA; J: TRBJ2-7; V: TRBV2; size: NA; DNA: TGTGCCAGCAGCGATTCACTAGTCTCCTCCTACGAGCAGTACTTC; CDR3: CASSDSLVSSYEQYF
D: NA; J: TRBJ1-1; V: TRBV5-6; size: NA; DNA: TGTGCCAGCAGCTTCGGCAGGGATCTAAGGAGGACTGAAGCTTTCTTT; CDR3: CASSFGRDLRRTEAFF
D: NA; J: TRBJ2-5; V: TRBV30; size: once; DNA: TGTGCCTGGACCCTCCGGGGTGGAGAGACCCAGTACTTC; CDR3: CAWTLRGGETQYF
D: TRBD1; J: TRBJ1-2; V: TRBV29-1; size: few; DNA: TGCAGCGTTGAAGAAGTAGGGACAGCCTATGGCTACACCTTC; CDR3: CSVEEVGTAYGYTF
D: TRBD1; J: TRBJ2-7; V: TRBV30; size: NA; DNA: TGTGCCTCGGGACAGGGGACTTACGAGCAGTACTTC; CDR3: CASGQGTYEQYF
D: NA; J: TRBJ1-1; V: TRBV6-5; size: NA; DNA: TGTGCCAGCAGCACGGGCGCTGAAGCTTTCTTT; CDR3: CASSTGAEAFF
D: NA; J: TRBJ2-1; V: TRBV29-1; size: NA; DNA: TGCAGCGTCGAGAGGAGCAATGAGCAGTTCTTC; CDR3: CSVERSNEQFF
D: NA; J: TRBJ1-1; V: TRBV7-9; size: NA; DNA: TGTGCCAGCAGCTTAGGAGCAGGGGCCACTGAAGCTTTCTTT; CDR3: CASSLGAGATEAFF
D: NA; J: TRBJ2-7; V: TRBV29-1; size: NA; DNA: TGCAGCGTTGAAGGGGCACAAGCCTACGAGCAGTACTTC; CDR3: CSVEGAQAYEQYF
D: NA; J: TRBJ2-3; V: TRBV7-9; size: NA; DNA: TGTGCCAGCAGCCTCGGGGCAGATACGCAGTATTTT; CDR3: CASSLGADTQYF
D: TRBD2; J: TRBJ2-5; V: TRBV7-3; size: NA; DNA: TGTGCCAGCAGCCCAAACGGGGGGATCAAAGAGACCCAGTACTTC; CDR3: CASSPNGGIKETQYF
D: NA; J: TRBJ2-7; V: TRBV6-6; size: NA; DNA: TGTGCCAGCAGTTATAACGGGGGGCTTGACTACGAGCAGTACTTC; CDR3: CASSYNGGLDYEQYF
D: TRBD1; J: TRBJ2-5; V: TRBV7-8; size: NA; DNA: TGTGCCAGCAGCCTGGGACAGGGGGCGTTGGAGACCCAGTACTTC; CDR3: CASSLGQGALETQYF
D: NA; J: TRBJ2-7; V: TRBV29-1; size: NA; DNA: TGCAGCGTTGCGGCTAACGACGAGCAGTACTTC; CDR3: CSVAANDEQYF
D: NA; J: TRBJ1-2; V: TRBV29-1; size: NA; DNA: TGCAGCGTTGAAGTCGACAGTACCTATGGCTACACCTTC; CDR3: CSVEVDSTYGYTF
D: NA; J: TRBJ1-1; V: TRBV5-1; size: NA; DNA: TGCGCCAGCAGCGTCGACAGGAACACTGAAGCTTTCTTT; CDR3: CASSVDRNTEAFF
D: TRBD1; J: TRBJ2-1; V: TRBV6-5; size: NA; DNA: TGTGCCAGCAGTGGGCGGACAGGGGGCAATGAGCAGTTCTTC; CDR3: CASSGRTGGNEQFF
D: TRBD2; J: TRBJ2-1; V: TRBV29-1; size: once; DNA: TGCAGCGTAGCGGGGGGGCCCTACAATGAGCAGTTCTTC; CDR3: CSVAGGPYNEQFF
D: NA; J: TRBJ2-7; V: TRBV29-1; size: NA; DNA: TGCAGCGTAACAGGGTCAGTAGCCTACGAGCAGTACTTC; CDR3: CSVTGSVAYEQYF
D: NA; J: TRBJ2-7; V: TRBV29-1; size: NA; DNA: TGCAGCGTTCGGAAGGAGGGCCCTTACGAGCAGTACTTC; CDR3: CSVRKEGPYEQYF
D: NA; J: TRBJ2-7; V: TRBV29-1; size: few; DNA: TGCAGCGTTGGAGGGGGGCAATCCTACGAGCAGTACTTC; CDR3: CSVGGGQSYEQYF
D: NA; J: TRBJ2-7; V: TRBV7-2; size: NA; DNA: TGTGCCAGCAGCTTAGCGGGAGGGGGGGCTTACGAGCAGTACTTC; CDR3: CASSLAGGGAYEQYF
D: NA; J: TRBJ2-2; V: TRBV15; size: NA; DNA: TGTGCCACCATGGCGTTGAACACCGGGGAGCTGTTTTTT; CDR3: CATMALNTGELFF
D: NA; J: TRBJ1-1; V: TRBV29-1; size: NA; DNA: TGCAGCGTTGTATGGGGGAGAGGGTACACTGAAGCTTTCTTT; CDR3: CSVVWGRGYTEAFF
D: NA; J: TRBJ1-6; V: TRBV6-6; size: NA; DNA: TGTGCCAGCAGGCTAGCAAGGGACGCTAATTCACCCCTCCACTTT; CDR3: CASRLARDANSPLHF
D: NA; J: TRBJ1-5; V: TRBV6-1; size: NA; DNA: TGTGCCAGCAGTGAGGAGGGTCAGCCCCAGCATTTT; CDR3: CASSEEGQPQHF
D: TRBD1; J: TRBJ2-7; V: TRBV5-6; size: NA; DNA: TGTGCCAGCAGCGAGGGGACAGGGGGCGGTTACGAGCAGTACTTC; CDR3: CASSEGTGGGYEQYF
D: TRBD1; J: TRBJ2-6; V: TRBV29-1; size: NA; DNA: TGCAGCGTTGACTCGGACAGGGACGAGGCTGGGGCCAACGTCCTGACTTTC; CDR3: CSVDSDRDEAGANVLTF
D: NA; J: TRBJ2-1; V: TRBV29-1; size: few; DNA: TGCAGCGTTGAAGGGGGGAATGAGCAGTTCTTC; CDR3: CSVEGGNEQFF
D: NA; J: TRBJ2-7; V: TRBV4-3; size: few; DNA: TGCGCCAGCAGCCAAGACTCGTCGGGGTACGAGCAGTACTTC; CDR3: CASSQDSSGYEQYF
D: NA; J: TRBJ2-5; V: TRBV5-1; size: NA; DNA: TGCGCCAGCAGCTTGGATGACCCAGAGACCCAGTACTTC; CDR3: CASSLDDPETQYF
D: NA; J: TRBJ2-5; V: TRBV29-1; size: large; DNA: TGCAGCGCCACCCAAGAGACCCAGTACTTC; CDR3: CSATQETQYF
D: TRBD1; J: TRBJ2-2; V: TRBV29-1; size: NA; DNA: TGCAGCGTTGATTCCGGGACAGGGAAGAACACCGGGGAGCTGTTTTTT; CDR3: CSVDSGTGKNTGELFF
D: TRBD2; J: TRBJ2-1; V: TRBV5-5; size: few; DNA: TGTGCCAGCAGCTTGCAGCGGGGGACGTACAATGAGCAGTTCTTC; CDR3: CASSLQRGTYNEQFF
D: TRBD2; J: TRBJ2-1; V: TRBV30; size: NA; DNA: TGTGCCTGGAGTGTCGGTCTAGCGGGGAACAATGAGCAGTTCTTC; CDR3: CAWSVGLAGNNEQFF
D: NA; J: TRBJ1-1; V: TRBV7-9; size: few; DNA: TGTGCCAGCAGCTTGGATGTTGGACAGAACACTGAAGCTTTCTTT; CDR3: CASSLDVGQNTEAFF
D: TRBD1; J: TRBJ1-2; V: TRBV29-1; size: NA; DNA: TGCAGCGTTGAGCCGGACAGGGGTTATGGCTACACCTTC; CDR3: CSVEPDRGYGYTF
D: TRBD1; J: TRBJ1-2; V: TRBV9; size: NA; DNA: TGTGCCAGCAGCGTGGGACAGGATGGCTACACCTTC; CDR3: CASSVGQDGYTF
D: NA; J: TRBJ2-2; V: TRBV9; size: NA; DNA: TGTGCCAGCAGCGTGGGCACCGGGGAGCTGTTTTTT; CDR3: CASSVGTGELFF